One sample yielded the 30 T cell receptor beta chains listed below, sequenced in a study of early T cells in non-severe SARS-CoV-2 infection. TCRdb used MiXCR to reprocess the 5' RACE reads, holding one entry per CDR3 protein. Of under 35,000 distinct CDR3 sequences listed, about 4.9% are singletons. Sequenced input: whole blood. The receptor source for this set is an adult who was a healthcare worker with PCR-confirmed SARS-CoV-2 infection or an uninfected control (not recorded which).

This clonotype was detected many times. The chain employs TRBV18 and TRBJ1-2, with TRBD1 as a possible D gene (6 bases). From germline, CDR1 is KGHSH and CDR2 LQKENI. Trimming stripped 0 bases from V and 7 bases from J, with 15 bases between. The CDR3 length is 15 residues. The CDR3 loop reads CASSPPASHRVGYTF. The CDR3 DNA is TGTGCCAGCTCACCACCCGCCTCTCACAGGGTTGGCTACACCTTC. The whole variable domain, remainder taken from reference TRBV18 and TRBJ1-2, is NAGVMQNPRHLVRRRGQEARLRCSPMKGHSHVYWYRQLPEEGLKFMVYLQKENIIDESGMPKERFSAEFPKEGPSILRIQQVVRGDSAAYFCASSPPASHRVGYTFGSGTRLTVV.

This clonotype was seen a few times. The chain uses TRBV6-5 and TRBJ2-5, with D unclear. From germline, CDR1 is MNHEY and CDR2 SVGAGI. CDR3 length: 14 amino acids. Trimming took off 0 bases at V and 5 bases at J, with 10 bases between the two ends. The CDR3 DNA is TGTGCCAGCAGTTACTCGAGTACCACGGAGACCCAGTACTTC. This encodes CASSYSSTTETQYF.

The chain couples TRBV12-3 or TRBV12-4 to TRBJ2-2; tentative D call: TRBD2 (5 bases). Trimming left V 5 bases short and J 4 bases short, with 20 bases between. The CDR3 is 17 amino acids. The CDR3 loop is CASSHRTDIGFTGELFF. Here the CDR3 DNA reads TGTGCCAGCAGTCATCGGACTGATATCGGATTCACCGGGGAGCTGTTTTTT.

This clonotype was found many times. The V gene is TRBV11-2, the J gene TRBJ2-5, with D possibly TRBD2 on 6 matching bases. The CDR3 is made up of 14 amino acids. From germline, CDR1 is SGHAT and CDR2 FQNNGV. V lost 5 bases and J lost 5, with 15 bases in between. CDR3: CASSPGLPGETQYF. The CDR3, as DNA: TGTGCCAGCAGCCCCGGACTACCAGGGGAGACCCAGTACTTC.

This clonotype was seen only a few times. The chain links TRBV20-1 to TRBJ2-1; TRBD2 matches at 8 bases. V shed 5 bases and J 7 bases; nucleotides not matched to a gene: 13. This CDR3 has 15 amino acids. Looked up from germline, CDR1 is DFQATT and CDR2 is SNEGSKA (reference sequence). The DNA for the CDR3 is TGCAGTGCTCAAGACAGCGGGAGTGGGTTAAATGAGCAGTTCTTC. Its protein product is CSAQDSGSGLNEQFF.

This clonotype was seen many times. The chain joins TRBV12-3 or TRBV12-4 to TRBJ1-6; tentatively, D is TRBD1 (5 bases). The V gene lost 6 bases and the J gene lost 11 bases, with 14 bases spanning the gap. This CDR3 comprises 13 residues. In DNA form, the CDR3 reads TGTGCCAGCAGCCGAGACAGTACTACACCCCTCCACTTT. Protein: CASSRDSTTPLHF.

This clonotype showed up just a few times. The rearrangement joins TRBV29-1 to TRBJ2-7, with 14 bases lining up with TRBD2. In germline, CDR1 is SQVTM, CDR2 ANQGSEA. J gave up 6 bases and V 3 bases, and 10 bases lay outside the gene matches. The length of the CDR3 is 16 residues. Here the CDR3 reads CSVDASGLAGVAEQYF. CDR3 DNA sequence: TGCAGCGTTGACGCATCGGGACTAGCGGGAGTAGCCGAGCAGTACTTC.

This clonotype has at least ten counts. For the CDR3, the DNA is TGTGCCAGCAGCTTAAATACAGGGGGCAATTCACCCCTCCACTTT. Protein sequence: CASSLNTGGNSPLHF. The chain couples TRBV7-3 to TRBJ1-6, with TRBD1 matching 9 bases. The junction had 2 bases not matched to a gene; V was cut back by 1 base and J by 7 bases. This CDR3 spans 15 amino acids. CDR1 and CDR2 from the germline V gene are SGHTA and FQGTGA. The full variable domain, with the rest looked up from reference TRBV7-3 and TRBJ1-6, is GAGVSQTPSNKVTEKGKYVELRCDPISGHTALYWYRQSLGQGPEFLIYFQGTGAADDSGLPNDRFFAVRPEGSVSTLKIQRTERGDSAVYLCASSLNTGGNSPLHFGNGTRLTVT.

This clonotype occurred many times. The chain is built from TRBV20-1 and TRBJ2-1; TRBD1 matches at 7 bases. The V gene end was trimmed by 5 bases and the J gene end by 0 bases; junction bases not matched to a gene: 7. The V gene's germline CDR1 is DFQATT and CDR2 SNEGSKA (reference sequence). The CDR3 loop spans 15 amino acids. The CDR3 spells CSALDRASSYNEQFF. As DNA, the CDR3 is TGCAGTGCTTTAGACAGGGCCAGCTCCTACAATGAGCAGTTCTTC.

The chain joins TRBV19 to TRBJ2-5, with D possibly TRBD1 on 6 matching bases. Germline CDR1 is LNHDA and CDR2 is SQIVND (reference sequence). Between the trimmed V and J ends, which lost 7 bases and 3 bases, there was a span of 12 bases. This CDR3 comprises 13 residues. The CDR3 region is CASTRTEKETQYF. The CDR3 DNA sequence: TGTGCCAGTACTCGGACAGAAAAAGAGACCCAGTACTTC.

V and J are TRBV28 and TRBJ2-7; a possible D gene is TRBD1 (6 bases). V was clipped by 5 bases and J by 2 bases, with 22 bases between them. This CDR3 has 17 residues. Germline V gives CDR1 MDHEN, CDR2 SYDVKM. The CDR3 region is CASSPHITHRVPYEQYF. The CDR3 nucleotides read TGTGCCAGCAGTCCGCACATCACACACAGGGTCCCCTACGAGCAGTACTTC.

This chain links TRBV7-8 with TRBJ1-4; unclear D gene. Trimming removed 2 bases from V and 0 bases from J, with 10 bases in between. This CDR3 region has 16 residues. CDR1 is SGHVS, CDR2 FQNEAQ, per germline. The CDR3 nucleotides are TGTGCCAGCAGCTTAATGCTGCTCACAACTAATGAAAAACTGTTTTTT. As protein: CASSLMLLTTNEKLFF.

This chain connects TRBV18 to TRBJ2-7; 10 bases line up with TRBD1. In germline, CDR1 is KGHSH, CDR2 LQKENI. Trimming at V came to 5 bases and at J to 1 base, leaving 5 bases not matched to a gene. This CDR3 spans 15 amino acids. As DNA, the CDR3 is TGTGCCAGCTCATCGACAGGGGGCATTTCCTACGAGCAGTACTTC. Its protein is CASSSTGGISYEQYF. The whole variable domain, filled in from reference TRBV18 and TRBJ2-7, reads NAGVMQNPRHLVRRRGQEARLRCSPMKGHSHVYWYRQLPEEGLKFMVYLQKENIIDESGMPKERFSAEFPKEGPSILRIQQVVRGDSAAYFCASSSTGGISYEQYFGPGTRLTVT.

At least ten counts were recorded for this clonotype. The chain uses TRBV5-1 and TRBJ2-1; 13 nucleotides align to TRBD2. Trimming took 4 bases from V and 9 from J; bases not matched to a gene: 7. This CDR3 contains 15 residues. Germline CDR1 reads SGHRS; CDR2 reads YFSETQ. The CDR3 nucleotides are TGCGCCAGCAGCCTAGGGACTAGCGGGACGGGTGAGCAGTTCTTC. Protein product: CASSLGTSGTGEQFF.

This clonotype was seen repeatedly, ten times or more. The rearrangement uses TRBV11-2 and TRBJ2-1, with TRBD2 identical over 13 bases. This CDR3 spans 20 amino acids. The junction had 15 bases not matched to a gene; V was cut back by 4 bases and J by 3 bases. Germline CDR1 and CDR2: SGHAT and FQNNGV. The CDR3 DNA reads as TGTGCCAGCAGCTCAGCGGGCGTAGGACTAGCGGGGGCCGTCTACAATGAGCAGTTCTTC. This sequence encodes CASSSAGVGLAGAVYNEQFF.

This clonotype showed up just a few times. This CDR3 is CASSYPKNTEAFF. The CDR3 DNA sequence: TGTGCCAGCAGTTATCCCAAGAACACTGAAGCTTTCTTT. The chain uses TRBV6-6 and TRBJ1-1; D unresolved. Germline assignment: CDR1 MNHNY and CDR2 SVGAGI (reference sequence). The CDR3 covers 13 residues. With 3 bases removed from V and 1 base from J, the gap between germline ends came to 6 bases.

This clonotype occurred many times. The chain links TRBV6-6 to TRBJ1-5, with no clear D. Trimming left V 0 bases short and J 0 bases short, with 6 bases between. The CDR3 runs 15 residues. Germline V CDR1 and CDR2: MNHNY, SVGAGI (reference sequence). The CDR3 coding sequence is TGTGCCAGCAGTTACTCGCCGGCTAGCAATCAGCCCCAGCATTTT. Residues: CASSYSPASNQPQHF.

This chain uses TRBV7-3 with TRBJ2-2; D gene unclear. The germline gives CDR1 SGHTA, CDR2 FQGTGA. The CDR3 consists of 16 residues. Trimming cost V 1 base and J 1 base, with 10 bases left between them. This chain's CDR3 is CASSLNGGMNTGELFF. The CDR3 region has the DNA TGTGCCAGCAGCTTAAATGGTGGAATGAACACCGGGGAGCTGTTTTTT.

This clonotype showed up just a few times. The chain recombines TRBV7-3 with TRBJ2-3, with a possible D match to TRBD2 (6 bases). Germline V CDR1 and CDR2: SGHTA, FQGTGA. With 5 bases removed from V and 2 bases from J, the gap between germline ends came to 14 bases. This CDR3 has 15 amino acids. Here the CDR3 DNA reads TGTGCCAGCAGCCCCGCGGGGACCCCCACAGATACGCAGTATTTT. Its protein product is CASSPAGTPTDTQYF.

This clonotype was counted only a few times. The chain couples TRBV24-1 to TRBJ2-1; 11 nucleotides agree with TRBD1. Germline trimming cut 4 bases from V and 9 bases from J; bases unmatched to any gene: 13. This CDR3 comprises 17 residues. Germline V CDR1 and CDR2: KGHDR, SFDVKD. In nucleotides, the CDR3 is TGTGCCACCAGTGACTTTACCGGGACAGGGGGTTCGAGTGAGCAGTTCTTC. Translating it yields CATSDFTGTGGSSEQFF.

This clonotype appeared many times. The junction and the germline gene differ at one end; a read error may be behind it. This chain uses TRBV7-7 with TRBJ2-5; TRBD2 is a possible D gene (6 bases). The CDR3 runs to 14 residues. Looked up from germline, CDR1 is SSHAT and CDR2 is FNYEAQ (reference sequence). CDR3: CASSLLGRKETQYF. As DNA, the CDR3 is TGTGCTAGCAGCCTCCTTGGGAGGAAAGAGACCCAGTACTTC. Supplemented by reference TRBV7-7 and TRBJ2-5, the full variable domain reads GAGVSQSPRYKVTKRGQDVTLRCDPISSHATLYWYQQALGQGPEFLTYFNYEAQPDKSGLPSDRFSAERPEGSISTLTIQRTEQRDSAMYRCASSLLGRKETQYFGPGTRLLVL.

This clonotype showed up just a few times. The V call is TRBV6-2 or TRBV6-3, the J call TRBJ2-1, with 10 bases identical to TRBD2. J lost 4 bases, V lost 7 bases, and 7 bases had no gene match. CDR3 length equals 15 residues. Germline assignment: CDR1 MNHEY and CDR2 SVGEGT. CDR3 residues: CASKTALAGYNEQFF. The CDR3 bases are TGTGCCAGCAAAACCGCACTAGCGGGGTACAATGAGCAGTTCTTC.

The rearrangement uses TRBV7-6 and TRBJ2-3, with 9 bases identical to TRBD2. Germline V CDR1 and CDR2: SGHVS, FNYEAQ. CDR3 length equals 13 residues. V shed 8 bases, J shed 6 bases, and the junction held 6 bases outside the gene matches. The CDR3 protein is CASVASGTDTQYF. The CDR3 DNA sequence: TGTGCCAGCGTGGCTAGCGGGACGGATACGCAGTATTTT.

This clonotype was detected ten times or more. The DNA of the CDR3 is TGCAGTGCTAGGAGGGAAACCACTGAAGCTTTCTTT. Its protein product is CSARRETTEAFF. The chain combines TRBV20-1 with TRBJ1-1; D ambiguous. The CDR3 contains 12 residues. The V and J ends lost 3 bases and 4 bases respectively, with 9 bases between them. Germline values: CDR1 DFQATT, CDR2 SNEGSKA (reference sequence).

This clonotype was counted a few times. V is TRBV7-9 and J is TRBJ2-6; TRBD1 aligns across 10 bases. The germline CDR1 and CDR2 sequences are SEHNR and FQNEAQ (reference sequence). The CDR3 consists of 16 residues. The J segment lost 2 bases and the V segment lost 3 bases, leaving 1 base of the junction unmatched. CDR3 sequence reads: CASSLTGGAGANVLTF. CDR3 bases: TGTGCCAGCAGCTTGACAGGGGGCGCTGGGGCCAACGTCCTGACTTTC.

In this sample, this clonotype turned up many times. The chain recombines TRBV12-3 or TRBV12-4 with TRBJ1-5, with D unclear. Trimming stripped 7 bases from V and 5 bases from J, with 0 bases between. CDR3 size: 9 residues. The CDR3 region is CASNQPQHF. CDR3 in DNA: TGTGCCAGCAATCAGCCCCAGCATTTT.

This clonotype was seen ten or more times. CDR3 sequence reads: CASSYLIASGPYNEQFF. For the CDR3, the DNA is TGTGCCAGCAGCTACCTTATTGCTAGCGGGCCTTACAATGAGCAGTTCTTC. The chain has TRBV11-2 and TRBJ2-1; 8 positions match TRBD2. In germline, CDR1 is SGHAT, CDR2 FQNNGV. There are 17 residues in the CDR3. The J segment lost 4 bases and the V segment lost 4 bases, leaving 12 bases of the junction unmatched. The full variable domain, rest sourced from reference TRBV11-2 and TRBJ2-1, is EAGVAQSPRYKIIEKRQSVAFWCNPISGHATLYWYQQILGQGPKLLIQFQNNGVVDDSQLPKDRFSAERLKGVDSTLKIQPAKLEDSAVYLCASSYLIASGPYNEQFFGPGTRLTVL.

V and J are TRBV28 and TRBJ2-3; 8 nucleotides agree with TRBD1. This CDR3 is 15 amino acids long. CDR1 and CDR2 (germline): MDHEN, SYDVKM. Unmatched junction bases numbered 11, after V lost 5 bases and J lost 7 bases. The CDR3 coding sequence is TGTGCCAGCAGTCCCCCCGGGACAGGAGGGCATACGCAGTATTTT. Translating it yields CASSPPGTGGHTQYF.

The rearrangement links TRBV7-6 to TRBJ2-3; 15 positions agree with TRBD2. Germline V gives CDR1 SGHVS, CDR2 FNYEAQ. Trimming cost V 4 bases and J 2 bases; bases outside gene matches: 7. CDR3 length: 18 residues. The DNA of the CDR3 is TGTGCCAGCAGCTCAGGACTAGCGGGGGGGTCGGACACAGATACGCAGTATTTT. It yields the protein CASSSGLAGGSDTDTQYF.

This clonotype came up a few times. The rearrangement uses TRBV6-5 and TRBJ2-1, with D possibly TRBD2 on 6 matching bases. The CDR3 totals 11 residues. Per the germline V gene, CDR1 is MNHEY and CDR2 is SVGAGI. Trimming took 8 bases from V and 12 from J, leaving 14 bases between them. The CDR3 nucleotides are TGTGCCAGCCTTGGCGGGATGGGGCAGTTCTTC. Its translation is CASLGGMGQFF.